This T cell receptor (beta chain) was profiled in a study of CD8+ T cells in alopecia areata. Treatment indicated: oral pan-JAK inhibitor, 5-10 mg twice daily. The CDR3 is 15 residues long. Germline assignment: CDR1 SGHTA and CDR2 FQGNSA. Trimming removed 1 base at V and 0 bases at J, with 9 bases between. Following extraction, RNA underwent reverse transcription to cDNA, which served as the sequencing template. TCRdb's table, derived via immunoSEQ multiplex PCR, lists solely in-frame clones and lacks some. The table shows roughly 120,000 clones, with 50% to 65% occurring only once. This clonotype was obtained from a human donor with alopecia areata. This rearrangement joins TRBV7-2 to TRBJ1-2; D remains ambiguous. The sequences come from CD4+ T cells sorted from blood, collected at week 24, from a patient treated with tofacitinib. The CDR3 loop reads CASSLVREANYGYTF. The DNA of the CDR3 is TGTGCCAGCAGCTTAGTCCGGGAAGCTAACTATGGCTACACCTTC.